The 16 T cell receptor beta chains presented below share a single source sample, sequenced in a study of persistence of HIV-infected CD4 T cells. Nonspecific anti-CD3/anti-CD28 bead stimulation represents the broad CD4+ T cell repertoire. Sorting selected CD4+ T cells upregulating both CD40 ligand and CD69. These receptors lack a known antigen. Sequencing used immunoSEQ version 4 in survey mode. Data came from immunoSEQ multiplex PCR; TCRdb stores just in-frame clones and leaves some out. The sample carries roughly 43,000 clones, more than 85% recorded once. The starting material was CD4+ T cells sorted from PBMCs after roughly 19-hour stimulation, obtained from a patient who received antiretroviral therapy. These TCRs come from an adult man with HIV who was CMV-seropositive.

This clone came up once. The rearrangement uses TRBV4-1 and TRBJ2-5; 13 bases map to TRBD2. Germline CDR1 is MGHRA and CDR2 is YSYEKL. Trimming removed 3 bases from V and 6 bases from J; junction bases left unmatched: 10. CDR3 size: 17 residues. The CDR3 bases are TGCGCCAGCAGCCATGGAGGGACTAGCGGGGTGGGAAAGACCCAGTACTTC. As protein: CASSHGGTSGVGKTQYF.

CDR3: CASSHPRRGYEQYF. CDR3 bases: TGCGCCAGCAGCCACCCCCGGCGGGGTTACGAGCAGTACTTC. This chain joins TRBV4-1 and TRBJ2-7, with D possibly matching TRBD2 (6 bases). This CDR3 is built from 14 residues. Germline lookup yields CDR1 MGHRA and CDR2 YSYEKL. Trimming pared 3 bases from V and 4 bases from J, leaving 13 bases between.

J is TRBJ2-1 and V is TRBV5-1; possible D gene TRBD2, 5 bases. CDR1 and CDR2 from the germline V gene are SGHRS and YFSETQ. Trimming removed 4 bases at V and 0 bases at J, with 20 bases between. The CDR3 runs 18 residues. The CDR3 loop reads CASSRDFSSLSSYNEQFF. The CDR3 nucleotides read TGCGCCAGCAGCCGAGACTTTTCTAGCCTTAGCTCCTACAATGAGCAGTTCTTC. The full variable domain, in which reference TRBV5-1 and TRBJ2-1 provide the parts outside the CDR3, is KAGVTQTPRYLIKTRGQQVTLSCSPISGHRSVSWYQQTPGQGLQFLFEYFSETQRNKGNFPGRFSGRQFSNSRSEMNVSTLELGDSALYLCASSRDFSSLSSYNEQFFGPGTRLTVL.

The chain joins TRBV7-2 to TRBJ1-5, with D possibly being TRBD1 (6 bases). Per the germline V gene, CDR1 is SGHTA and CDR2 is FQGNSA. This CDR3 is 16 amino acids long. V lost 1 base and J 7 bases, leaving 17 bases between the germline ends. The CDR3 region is CASSLGGSGHIQPQHF. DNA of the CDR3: TGTGCCAGCAGCTTAGGGGGGTCGGGACACATCCAGCCCCAGCATTTT.

CDR3 bases: TGTGCCAGCAGTACGTTCGGGAATCAGCCCCAGCATTTT. Encoded protein: CASSTFGNQPQHF. The chain uses TRBV2 and TRBJ1-5, with unresolved D. Germline V lookup: CDR1 SNHLY, CDR2 FYNNEI. The ends were cut back, 5 bases at V and 4 bases at J, with 9 bases in the middle. This CDR3 is built from 13 residues. Complete variable domain (other parts from reference TRBV2 and TRBJ1-5): EPEVTQTPSHQVTQMGQEVILRCVPISNHLYFYWYRQILGQKVEFLVSFYNNEISEKSEIFDDQFSVERPDGSNFTLKIRSTKLEDSAMYFCASSTFGNQPQHFGDGTRLSIL.

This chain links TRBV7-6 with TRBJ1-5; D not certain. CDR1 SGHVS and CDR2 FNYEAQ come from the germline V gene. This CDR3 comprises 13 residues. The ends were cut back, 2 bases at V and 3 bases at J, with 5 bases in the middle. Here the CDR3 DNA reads TGTGCCAGCAGCTTAAGTGTCAATCAGCCCCAGCATTTT. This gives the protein CASSLSVNQPQHF. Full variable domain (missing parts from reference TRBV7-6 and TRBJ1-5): GAGVSQSPRYKVTKRGQDVALRCDPISGHVSLYWYRQALGQGPEFLTYFNYEAQQDKSGLPNDRFSAERPEGSISTLTIQRTEQRDSAMYRCASSLSVNQPQHFGDGTRLSIL.

CDR3 in amino acids: CASSLDRGYSNQPQHF. CDR3 DNA sequence: TGTGCCAGCAGCTTGGACAGGGGTTATAGCAATCAGCCCCAGCATTTT. V gene TRBV5-8 combines with J gene TRBJ1-5; 7 bases line up with TRBD1. CDR1 and CDR2 (germline): SGHTS, YDEGEE. J was trimmed by 0 bases and V by 0 bases; bases with no gene match: 3. The CDR3 consists of 16 residues.

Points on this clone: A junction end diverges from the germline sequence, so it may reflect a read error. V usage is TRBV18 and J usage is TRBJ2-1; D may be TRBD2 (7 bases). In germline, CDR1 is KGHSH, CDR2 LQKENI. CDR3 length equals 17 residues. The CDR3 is CASSSSSQGTSGTIDIF. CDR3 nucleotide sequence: TGTGCCAGCTCGTCTTCCTCTCAGGGGACCTCCGGGACTATCGATATCTTC.

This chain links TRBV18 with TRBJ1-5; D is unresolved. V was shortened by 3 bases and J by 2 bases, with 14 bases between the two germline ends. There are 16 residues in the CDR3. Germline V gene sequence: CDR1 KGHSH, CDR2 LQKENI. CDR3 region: CASSPFSTSGNQPQHF. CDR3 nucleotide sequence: TGTGCCAGCTCACCGTTCAGTACATCGGGCAATCAGCCCCAGCATTTT.

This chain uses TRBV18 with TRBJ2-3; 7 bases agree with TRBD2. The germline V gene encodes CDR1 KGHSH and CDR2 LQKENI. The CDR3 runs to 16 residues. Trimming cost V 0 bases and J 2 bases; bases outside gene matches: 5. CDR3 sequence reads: CASSPPGGNPTDTQYF. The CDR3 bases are TGTGCCAGCTCACCACCGGGGGGGAATCCCACAGATACGCAGTATTTT.

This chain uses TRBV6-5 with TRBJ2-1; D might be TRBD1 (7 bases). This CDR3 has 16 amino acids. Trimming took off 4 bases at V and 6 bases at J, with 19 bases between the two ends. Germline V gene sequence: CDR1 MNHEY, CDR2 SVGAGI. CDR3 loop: CASSFPLEGQFNEQFF. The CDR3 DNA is TGTGCCAGCAGTTTCCCCCTGGAGGGACAGTTCAATGAGCAGTTCTTC.

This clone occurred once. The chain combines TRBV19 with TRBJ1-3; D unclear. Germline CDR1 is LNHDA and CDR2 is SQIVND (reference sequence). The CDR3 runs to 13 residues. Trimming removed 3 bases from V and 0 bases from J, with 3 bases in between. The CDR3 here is CASSIGSGNTIYF. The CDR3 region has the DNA TGTGCCAGTAGTATCGGCTCTGGAAACACCATATATTTT.

The chain's CDR3 is CASSVGQSFSGNTIYF. Written as DNA, the CDR3 is TGTGCCAGCAGCGTAGGGCAGAGCTTCTCTGGAAACACCATATATTTT. The rearrangement uses TRBV9 and TRBJ1-3, with D unclear. This CDR3 spans 16 amino acids. Trimming shortened V by 0 bases and J by 0 bases, and 10 bases separated the two germline ends. Germline V gene lookup returns CDR1 SGDLS and CDR2 YYNGEE.

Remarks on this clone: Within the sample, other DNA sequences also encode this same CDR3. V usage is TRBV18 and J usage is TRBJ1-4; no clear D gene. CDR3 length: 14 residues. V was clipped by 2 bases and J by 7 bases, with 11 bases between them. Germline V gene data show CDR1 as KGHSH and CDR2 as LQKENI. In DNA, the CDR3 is TGTGCCAGCTCACCAGGACTTTCATTTGAAAAACTGTTTTTT. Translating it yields CASSPGLSFEKLFF. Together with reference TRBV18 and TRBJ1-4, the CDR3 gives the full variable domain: NAGVMQNPRHLVRRRGQEARLRCSPMKGHSHVYWYRQLPEEGLKFMVYLQKENIIDESGMPKERFSAEFPKEGPSILRIQQVVRGDSAAYFCASSPGLSFEKLFFGSGTQLSVL.

This CDR3 is CASSFQGNQPQHF. The CDR3 nucleotides are TGTGCCAGCAGCTTTCAGGGGAACCAGCCCCAGCATTTT. The genes are TRBV7-8 and TRBJ1-5, with D maybe TRBD1 (6 bases). This CDR3 comprises 13 residues. V shed 3 bases and J shed 7 bases, with 10 bases lying between them. CDR1 SGHVS and CDR2 FQNEAQ come from the germline V gene.

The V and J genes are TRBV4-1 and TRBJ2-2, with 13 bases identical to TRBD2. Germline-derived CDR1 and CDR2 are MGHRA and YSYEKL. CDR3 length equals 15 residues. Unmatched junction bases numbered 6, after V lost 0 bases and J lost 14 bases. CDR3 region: CASSQDRTSGGRLFF. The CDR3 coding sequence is TGCGCCAGCAGCCAAGACCGGACTAGCGGGGGTCGTCTGTTTTTT.